One and the same sample provided the 32 T cell receptor beta chains below, sequenced in a study of cytomegalovirus exposure and HLA in healthy donors. Primers for the PCR totalled 60 Vbeta and 13 Jbeta. The protocol was immunoSEQ multiplex PCR, while the TCRdb copy is restricted to in-frame clones and leaves out a portion. The sample includes some 130,000 clones, 80% seen only once; the top ten take roughly 2.5%. The sequenced material came from PBMCs. The receptors derive from a man aged 30-40 years in good health and CMV-seronegative.

The chain uses TRBV29-1 and TRBJ2-7; D possibly corresponds to TRBD2 (5 bases). The CDR3 has 13 residues. In germline, CDR1 is SQVTM, CDR2 ANQGSEA. V dropped 1 base and J dropped 6 bases, with 13 bases sitting between them. As DNA, the CDR3 is TGCAGCGTTGAAGGGGAGCTAGGTAGCGAGCAGTACTTC. It is translated as CSVEGELGSEQYF.

This chain connects TRBV5-5 to TRBJ1-2; no reliable D call. V lost 0 bases and J 7 bases, leaving 13 bases between the germline ends. CDR1 and CDR2 (germline): SGHKS, YYEKEE (reference sequence). The CDR3 runs to 14 residues. The CDR3 nucleotides read TGTGCCAGCAGCTTGGCCCCCAGAACCTTTGGCTACACCTTC. It specifies CASSLAPRTFGYTF.

This chain joins TRBV9 and TRBJ1-1; D is possibly TRBD1 (5 bases). The CDR3 length is 15 residues. V lost 6 bases, J lost 0 bases, and 15 bases lay in between. CDR1 and CDR2 from the germline V gene are SGDLS and YYNGEE. The CDR3 is CASTPGGGLNTEAFF. The CDR3, as DNA: TGTGCCAGCACCCCTGGGGGAGGGTTGAACACTGAAGCTTTCTTT.

The DNA of the CDR3 is TGCGCCAGCAGGCGTTTGGCTAGCCGTTCCGGGGAGCTGTTTTTT. As protein: CASRRLASRSGELFF. V gene TRBV4-1 combines with J gene TRBJ2-2; a possible D gene is TRBD2 (5 bases). The CDR3 runs to 15 residues. V lost 6 bases to trimming and J lost 6 bases, with 17 bases between them. In germline, CDR1 is MGHRA, CDR2 YSYEKL.

V gene TRBV7-2 combines with J gene TRBJ1-5; TRBD1 might be the D (5 bases). Trimming cost V 3 bases and J 9 bases, with 15 bases left between them. The length of the CDR3 is 14 residues. Germline assignment: CDR1 SGHTA and CDR2 FQGNSA. The CDR3 DNA reads as TGTGCCAGCAGCTTGGCCGACAGCGCAGGGCCCCAGCATTTT. This codes for CASSLADSAGPQHF.

This chain joins TRBV27 and TRBJ2-7; possibly TRBD2 for D (5 bases). Germline-derived CDR1 and CDR2 are MNHEY and SMNVEV (reference sequence). CDR3 length: 12 amino acids. Deletions cut 5 bases from V and 6 bases from J, with 11 bases between. CDR3 in amino acids: CASSVGLSEQYF. CDR3 DNA: TGTGCCAGCAGTGTCGGACTGAGCGAGCAGTACTTC.

The rearrangement joins TRBV7-9 to TRBJ2-7; 9 positions agree with TRBD1. Losses at the gene ends were 5 bases for V and 1 base for J; bases not matched to a gene: 9. Germline CDR1 reads SEHNR; CDR2 reads FQNEAQ (reference sequence). CDR3 length: 16 residues. The CDR3 reads CASSLTTGQGSYEQYF. In nucleotides, the CDR3 is TGTGCCAGCAGCCTTACCACAGGACAGGGGTCCTACGAGCAGTACTTC.

This clone showed up just a few times. The chain is built from TRBV30 and TRBJ1-1; tentative D call: TRBD1 (6 bases). Trimming took 0 bases from V and 5 from J, leaving 10 bases between them. The CDR3 runs to 13 residues. Germline V CDR1 and CDR2: GTSNPN, SVGIG (reference sequence). The CDR3 spells CAWSVLQGTEAFF. The CDR3 DNA reads TGTGCCTGGAGTGTACTGCAGGGGACTGAAGCTTTCTTT.

This clone was observed a few times. This rearrangement joins TRBV29-1 to TRBJ2-7; TRBD1 aligns across 9 bases. Losses at the gene ends were 4 bases for V and 1 base for J; bases not matched to a gene: 5. This CDR3 is built from 14 residues. CDR1 and CDR2 from the germline V gene are SQVTM and ANQGSEA. In nucleotides, the CDR3 is TGCAGCGTTGTGGGACAGGGTGGTTCCTACGAGCAGTACTTC. It is translated as CSVVGQGGSYEQYF.

The rearrangement uses TRBV6-6 and TRBJ1-6, with 9 bases that match TRBD1. In germline, CDR1 is MNHNY, CDR2 SVGAGI (reference sequence). With 5 bases clipped from V and 14 bases from J, the junction kept 13 bases outside the gene matches. This CDR3 comprises 15 residues. The chain's CDR3 is CASSQRDRDSSALHF. CDR3 coding DNA: TGTGCCAGCAGTCAAAGGGACAGGGACTCCTCGGCCCTCCACTTT.

V gene TRBV28 combines with J gene TRBJ1-5; tentatively, D is TRBD1 (5 bases). Germline V lookup: CDR1 MDHEN, CDR2 SYDVKM. With 4 bases removed from V and 5 bases from J, the gap between germline ends came to 12 bases. There are 14 residues in the CDR3. This CDR3 reads CASSSGDWDQPQHF. The CDR3 DNA reads TGTGCCAGCAGTTCGGGGGATTGGGATCAGCCCCAGCATTTT. Using reference TRBV28 and TRBJ1-5 for the parts outside the CDR3, the full variable domain is DVKVTQSSRYLVKRTGEKVFLECVQDMDHENMFWYRQDPGLGLRLIYFSYDVKMKEKGDIPEGYSVSREKKERFSLILESASTNQTSMYLCASSSGDWDQPQHFGDGTRLSIL.

In nucleotides, the CDR3 is TGTGCCAGCAGCGTGGGGACAGGAAAAGAGACCCAGTACTTC. This translates into CASSVGTGKETQYF. V gene TRBV9 combines with J gene TRBJ2-5; 8 nucleotides match TRBD1. CDR1 SGDLS and CDR2 YYNGEE come from the germline V gene. This CDR3 is 14 amino acids long. V dropped 2 bases and J dropped 3; count of bases not matched to a gene: 3.

J is TRBJ1-1 and V is TRBV27, with D tentatively TRBD1 (6 bases). V was pared by 5 bases and J by 0 bases, with 16 bases between. The CDR3 length is 16 residues. Germline V lookup: CDR1 MNHEY, CDR2 SMNVEV (reference sequence). This CDR3 reads CASSISSGVVNTEAFF. The CDR3 DNA is TGTGCCAGCAGTATCTCCTCAGGGGTTGTGAACACTGAAGCTTTCTTT.

The chain recombines TRBV30 with TRBJ1-1; D is uncertain. The CDR3 totals 11 residues. Germline CDR1 and CDR2: GTSNPN and SVGIG (reference sequence). The V end was cut by 4 bases, the J end by 3 bases, with 6 bases between. As DNA, the CDR3 is TGTGCCTGGACCCTCGACACTGAAGCTTTCTTT. It translates to CAWTLDTEAFF.

The V gene is TRBV4-3, the J gene TRBJ2-5; 12 bases map to TRBD1. There are 16 residues in the CDR3. The V gene's germline CDR1 is LGHNA and CDR2 YSLEER. Trimming at V came to 4 bases and at J to 5 bases, leaving 8 bases not matched to a gene. CDR3 amino acids: CASSLNRDRGPETQYF. The DNA of the CDR3 is TGCGCCAGCAGCCTGAACCGGGACAGGGGGCCTGAGACCCAGTACTTC.

The rearrangement uses TRBV27 and TRBJ2-7, with 7 bases matching TRBD1. Germline trimming cut 5 bases from V and 5 bases from J; bases unmatched to any gene: 21. Per germline, CDR1 MNHEY and CDR2 SMNVEV (reference sequence). This CDR3 is built from 18 residues. CDR3 protein: CASSPTQGLTGPSNEQYF. CDR3 sequence (DNA): TGTGCCAGCAGTCCCACCCAGGGGTTGACAGGGCCGTCCAACGAGCAGTACTTC.

The chain has TRBV9 and TRBJ1-1; TRBD1 agrees at 8 bases. The V and J ends lost 4 bases and 3 bases, in that order; junction bases with no gene match: 8. Germline V gene data show CDR1 as SGDLS and CDR2 as YYNGEE. CDR3 length: 15 amino acids. In DNA form, the CDR3 reads TGTGCCAGCAGCATAGGACAGGGTTTGGACACTGAAGCTTTCTTT. This sequence encodes CASSIGQGLDTEAFF. The full variable domain, completed using reference TRBV9 and TRBJ1-1, is DSGVTQTPKHLITATGQRVTLRCSPRSGDLSVYWYQQSLDQGLQFLIQYYNGEERAKGNILERFSAQQFPDLHSELNLSSLELGDSALYFCASSIGQGLDTEAFFGQGTRLTVV.

This clone has just one count. The DNA of the CDR3 is TGTGCCTGGAGTCCGGGACTAGCGCGTGCGGCCGATGAGCAGTTCTTC. Its protein is CAWSPGLARAADEQFF. This sequence joins TRBV30 and TRBJ2-1, with TRBD2 matching 10 bases. Trimming removed 2 bases from V and 8 bases from J; junction bases left unmatched: 12. Germline V gene lookup returns CDR1 GTSNPN and CDR2 SVGIG (reference sequence). CDR3 length: 16 residues.

The chain links TRBV6-5 to TRBJ1-2; 8 bases are a match to TRBD1. V shed 5 bases, J shed 3 bases, and the junction held 8 bases outside the gene matches. The germline V gene has CDR1 MNHEY and CDR2 SVGAGI. The CDR3 covers 15 residues. As DNA, the CDR3 is TGTGCCAGCAGTCGCCGGACAGGGAAAGACTATGGCTACACCTTC. This sequence encodes CASSRRTGKDYGYTF.

This clone was recorded a few times. J is TRBJ1-2 and V is TRBV4-3; possibly TRBD1 for D (6 bases). With 0 bases removed from V and 3 bases from J, the gap between germline ends came to 14 bases. Germline lookup yields CDR1 LGHNA and CDR2 YSLEER. This CDR3 has 16 amino acids. As DNA, the CDR3 is TGCGCCAGCAGCCAAGAATACAGGGCCGTATACTATGGCTACACCTTC. It translates to CASSQEYRAVYYGYTF.

The V call is TRBV9, the J call TRBJ2-7; D remains unclear. The CDR3 runs to 15 residues. Trimming stripped 0 bases from V and 6 bases from J, with 16 bases between. Germline CDR1 reads SGDLS; CDR2 reads YYNGEE. The CDR3 region is CASSVEKMVDLEQYF. The CDR3 DNA reads TGTGCCAGCAGCGTAGAGAAAATGGTAGATCTCGAGCAGTACTTC.

V gene TRBV4-3 combines with J gene TRBJ2-1, with 7 bases aligning to TRBD2. The CDR3 covers 17 residues. V lost 0 bases, J lost 2 bases, and 7 bases stayed unmatched. CDR1 is LGHNA and CDR2 is YSLEER in the germline V gene. The CDR3 sequence is CASSQDRDYRAYNEQFF. The DNA for the CDR3 is TGCGCCAGCAGCCAAGATCGGGACTACCGAGCCTACAATGAGCAGTTCTTC.

In this sample, this clone turned up a few times. The V and J genes are TRBV6-1 and TRBJ1-1; D is uncertain. The CDR3 has 12 residues. Germline V CDR1 and CDR2: MNHNS, SASEGT. Trimming cost V 7 bases and J 1 base, with 7 bases left between them. CDR3 in DNA: TGTGCCAGCAAGAGGGCGAACACTGAAGCTTTCTTT. As protein: CASKRANTEAFF.

In its sample, this clone was seen a few times. J is TRBJ1-3 and V is TRBV28; D is possibly TRBD1 (5 bases). The CDR3 extends over 14 amino acids. V lost 3 bases and J 2 bases, leaving 8 bases between the germline ends. In germline, CDR1 is MDHEN, CDR2 SYDVKM. CDR3 region: CASSFPGAGNTIYF. In DNA form, the CDR3 reads TGTGCCAGCAGTTTCCCGGGGGCTGGAAACACCATATATTTT.

This rearrangement joins TRBV6-5 to TRBJ1-5, with D possibly TRBD1 on 6 matching bases. The CDR3 contains 14 residues. Trimming removed 6 bases at V and 1 base at J, with 10 bases between. Looked up from germline, CDR1 is MNHEY and CDR2 is SVGAGI. The CDR3 loop reads CASRAQGSNQPQHF. The DNA for the CDR3 is TGTGCCAGCAGGGCACAGGGAAGCAATCAGCCCCAGCATTTT.

The chain employs TRBV10-3 and TRBJ2-5, with D possibly matching TRBD2 (6 bases). The CDR3 consists of 15 residues. Per germline, CDR1 ENHRY and CDR2 SYGVKD. Trimming removed 3 bases at V and 0 bases at J, with 11 bases between. The CDR3 here is CAISDFGGYQETQYF. The CDR3, as DNA: TGTGCCATCAGTGACTTCGGGGGATACCAAGAGACCCAGTACTTC.

A few counts support this clone. The rearrangement links TRBV7-9 to TRBJ2-7; TRBD2 matches at 14 bases. In germline, CDR1 is SEHNR, CDR2 FQNEAQ (reference sequence). V trimming: 8 bases; J trimming: 4 bases; junction bases outside the gene matches: 1. The CDR3 is 13 residues long. The CDR3 bases are TGTGCCAGCGGGACTAGCGGGAGATACGAGCAGTACTTC. Its protein is CASGTSGRYEQYF.

The rearrangement joins TRBV2 to TRBJ2-5; D is undetermined. Germline assignment: CDR1 SNHLY and CDR2 FYNNEI. V was clipped by 6 bases and J by 6 bases, with 5 bases between them. The CDR3 runs to 10 residues. The CDR3 nucleotides read TGTGCCAGCAGAGCGAAGACCCAGTACTTC. Protein product: CASRAKTQYF. Full variable domain (rest looked up from reference TRBV2 and TRBJ2-5): EPEVTQTPSHQVTQMGQEVILRCVPISNHLYFYWYRQILGQKVEFLVSFYNNEISEKSEIFDDQFSVERPDGSNFTLKIRSTKLEDSAMYFCASRAKTQYFGPGTRLLVL.

This clone has only a few counts. This chain uses TRBV27 with TRBJ1-3; 7 nucleotides line up with TRBD1. The CDR3 is 14 residues long. J gave up 2 bases and V 5 bases, and 3 bases lay outside the gene matches. Germline V lookup: CDR1 MNHEY, CDR2 SMNVEV (reference sequence). The CDR3 DNA reads TGTGCCAGCAGTACCGGGACAGCTGGAAACACCATATATTTT. Encoded protein: CASSTGTAGNTIYF.

This clone was seen a few times. The V call is TRBV6-1, the J call TRBJ2-2; the match to TRBD1 covers 9 bases. Germline CDR1 reads MNHNS; CDR2 reads SASEGT. The CDR3 runs 15 residues. V lost 5 bases to trimming and J lost 6 bases; unmatched junction nucleotides: 7. Here the CDR3 reads CASSTDRGRAGELFF. The CDR3 nucleotides read TGTGCCAGCAGTACGGACAGGGGTAGGGCCGGGGAGCTGTTTTTT.

The V and J genes are TRBV5-5 and TRBJ1-2, with TRBD1 identical over 8 bases. Per the germline V gene, CDR1 is SGHKS and CDR2 is YYEKEE (reference sequence). J was trimmed by 2 bases and V by 7 bases; bases with no gene match: 4. The CDR3 extends over 13 amino acids. CDR3 nucleotide sequence: TGTGCCAGCGGTAGACAGGGGAACTATGGCTACACCTTC. Residues: CASGRQGNYGYTF.

The genes are TRBV2 and TRBJ2-5, with D perhaps TRBD2 (7 bases). CDR1 is SNHLY and CDR2 is FYNNEI in the germline V gene. V lost 4 bases to trimming and J lost 2 bases, with 14 bases between them. The CDR3 has 15 residues. The CDR3 spells CASSGTGGLQETQYF. Here the CDR3 DNA reads TGTGCCAGCAGTGGAACGGGGGGCCTGCAAGAGACCCAGTACTTC. The full variable domain, with the rest looked up from reference TRBV2 and TRBJ2-5, is EPEVTQTPSHQVTQMGQEVILRCVPISNHLYFYWYRQILGQKVEFLVSFYNNEISEKSEIFDDQFSVERPDGSNFTLKIRSTKLEDSAMYFCASSGTGGLQETQYFGPGTRLLVL.